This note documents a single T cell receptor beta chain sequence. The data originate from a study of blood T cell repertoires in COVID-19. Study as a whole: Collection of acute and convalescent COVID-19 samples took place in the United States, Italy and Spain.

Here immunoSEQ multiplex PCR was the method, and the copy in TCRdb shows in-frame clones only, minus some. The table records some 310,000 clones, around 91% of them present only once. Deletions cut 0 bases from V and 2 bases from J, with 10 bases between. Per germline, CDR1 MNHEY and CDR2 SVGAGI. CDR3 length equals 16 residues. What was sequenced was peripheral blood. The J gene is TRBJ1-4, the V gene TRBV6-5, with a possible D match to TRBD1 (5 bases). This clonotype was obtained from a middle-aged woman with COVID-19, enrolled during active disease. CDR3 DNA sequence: TGTGCCAGCAGTTACTCGGGGGGTCTCACTAATGAAAAACTGTTTTTT. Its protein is CASSYSGGLTNEKLFF.